The present TCR beta chain was sequenced within a study of blood T cells in healthy people across ages. The ends lost 3 bases at V and 3 bases at J; junction bases unmatched: 10. CDR3 length: 16 residues. Germline loops: CDR1 MGHRA, CDR2 YSYEKL. This clonotype has more than one count but fewer than ten. The authors ran a second PCR of 7 to 11 cycles using a sample-barcoded 5' primer and a J-beta primer mix. MiXCR was run by TCRdb on the 5' RACE reads, yielding one entry per CDR3 protein. The table lists 850,000 to 1,000,000 distinct CDR3 sequences, around 46% of them singletons. This sequence was found in a man aged 25 to 40 in good health. The sequenced sample was blood. The chain has TRBV4-1 and TRBJ2-7; 8 bases agree with TRBD2. CDR3 bases: TGCGCCAGCAGCCATTCTCCGGGACTAGATATCTACGAGCAGTACTTC. Protein product: CASSHSPGLDIYEQYF.